This T cell receptor beta chain was found in a study of blood T cell repertoires in COVID-19 (dated by TCRdb to the early 2020s). Turning to the overall study: Samples from collaborators originated in the United States, Italy and Spain and spanned both the acute and convalescent phases of COVID-19. The prospective study material was composed of cDNA or gDNA derived from T cells, B-cell-depleted T cells, or PBMCs. Sample metadata almost always included a de-identified subject ID, COVID-19 status, age in years and sex. A freely available public database, intended as a resource for researchers studying the immune response to SARS-CoV-2, is where the repertoires were released. Subjects who had been exposed to COVID-19, were actively infected with it, or had recovered from it provided the deeply sampled blood TCRbeta repertoires that made up the dataset. The samples were drawn from the first 160 participants of the ongoing ImmuneRACE study and from more than 1,000 subjects provided by 6 global collaborators. Where available, HLA class I and class II types were taken from metadata supplied by the sample provider and were not determined by assay-based typing. General conclusions and limits of the study: The amount of clinical and demographic metadata varied by source and participant and was provided uncurated.

Notes on this clone: What antigen it recognizes has not been identified. The sample holds no much larger clone one base away, and base qualities are not on file.

Participants in the prospective study were enrolled through a virtual design, were aged 18 to 89 years, and lived in approximately 25 United States geographic areas. Cohort assignment in the prospective study relied on participant-reported clinical history from a screening survey and a study questionnaire. Recovered participants in ImmuneRACE Cohort 3 were defined by two consecutive negative NP/OP PCR tests, clearance by a healthcare professional, or resolution of symptoms. Mobile phlebotomists in the prospective study collected whole blood, serum and a nasopharyngeal or oropharyngeal swab from every participant. Additional blood draws and questionnaires over an approximately two-month period could optionally be provided by prospective study participants. Blood samples from the prospective study were shipped frozen or at room temperature prior to DNA extraction. TCRbeta CDR3 regions were amplified from genomic DNA by means of the immunoSEQ Assay, a bias-controlled multiplex PCR. As for the original processing: Within the assay, amplification of reference gene primers was used to estimate how many nucleated cells each sample contained. To quantify the absolute abundance of each unique TCRbeta CDR3 rearrangement, sequence reads were collapsed and filtered. Productive Simpson clonality was computed per sample as the square root of Simpson's diversity index over productive rearrangements. TCRdb limited this immuneACCESS table to in-frame rearrangements with V and J called. A share of clones is missing; checked studies link under half to unresolved V genes, and the rest is unexplained. Clonal size and the V and J genes are those of that table, whereas D and trimming came from the DNA. This sample holds about 380,000 clones; around 87% were observed only once. The ten largest clones represent 1.3% of the sample.

Counted from cysteine to phenylalanine, this CDR3 has 15 amino acids. The sequence is cut down to CDR3 DNA, 45 bases in frame from base 1. Ends trimmed: V by 0 bases, J by 3 bases; bases unmatched to a gene: 5. The germline V gene encodes CDR1 SGHVS and CDR2 FQNEAQ. The clonotype originates from a man aged 30-40 years who had recovered from COVID-19. The sequenced sample consisted of PBMCs or T cells enriched from blood (not recorded which). The chain employs TRBV7-8 and TRBJ2-7; 7 bases in the middle match TRBD2. The nucleotide sequence is given as TGTGCCAGCAGCTTAGCGGGAGGGACCCGCTACGAGCAGTACTTC. Translated, it gives CASSLAGGTRYEQYF.